The following is a T cell receptor beta chain sequence with its context. This entry belongs to a study of Ad26.COV2.S vaccination and SARS-CoV-2 variants. The overall study: The trial was COV1001 and the donor's arm was Ad26.COV2.S. Once or twice, 56 days apart, Ad26.COV2.S was delivered intramuscularly.

This table comes from immunoSEQ multiplex PCR, and its TCRdb copy is limited to in-frame clones, with some not included. The sample has around 270,000 clones, approximately 90% seen once. Stated treatment: over 15 received Ad26.COV2.S at low or high dose, single or two shots; several received placebo; per-sample allocation not given. The study sampled participants on day 63 after the first vaccine or placebo injection. An Ad26 vector carrying the Wuhan-strain SARS-CoV-2 spike served as the vaccine. The CDR3 runs 15 residues. Trimming cost V 4 bases and J 6 bases; bases outside gene matches: 6. Germline CDR1 is SGHTA and CDR2 is FQGTGA.

The rearrangement links TRBV7-3 to TRBJ1-1, with TRBD1 matching over 12 bases. Source: peripheral blood, taken in a trial of Ad26.COV2.S vaccine versus placebo. The sequence was obtained from a person aged 18-60 years who received the Ad26.COV2.S COVID-19 vaccine or a placebo. For the CDR3, the DNA is TGTGCCAGCAGCTACACCGGGACAGGGGGCTCTGAAGCTTTCTTT. The encoded protein is CASSYTGTGGSEAFF.